A selection of T cell receptor beta chains follows, all from one sample in a study of T cell repertoires in cytomegalovirus infection. These receptors lack a known antigen. In TCRdb, the reads were re-called with MiXCR into one record per CDR3 protein. The sample shows roughly 51,000 distinct CDR3 sequences, over 15% of them seen only once. This material consisted of CD8+ T cells from cultured PBMCs, taken from culture after CMV antigen stimulation. These receptors all come from a human donor in good health (CMV status not recorded). Some clones in this sample may be carry-over from other donors' samples. CDR3s include the opening cysteine and the closing phenylalanine or tryptophan.

v_call: TRBV20-1; cdr3_length: 16; cdr3_aa: CSARSVSGGAYNEQFF
v_call: TRBV7-9; cdr3_length: 11; cdr3_aa: CASSRQGANTF
v_call: TRBV7-9; cdr3_length: 13; cdr3_aa: CASSLTGGYEQFF
v_call: TRBV7-9; cdr3_length: 14; cdr3_aa: CASSTWTSGDTQYF
v_call: TRBV6-2/TRBV6-3; cdr3_length: 14; cdr3_aa: CASSRSRGPYEQYF
v_call: TRBV9; cdr3_length: 17; cdr3_aa: CASSVSRTRAEWETQYF
v_call: TRBV25-1; cdr3_length: 11; cdr3_aa: CAIRAGEKLFF
v_call: TRBV7-8; cdr3_length: 15; cdr3_aa: CASSSRQGVDYGYTF
v_call: TRBV25-1; cdr3_length: 12; cdr3_aa: CASRQGLDTQYF
v_call: TRBV6-2/TRBV6-3; cdr3_length: 13; cdr3_aa: CASSYRANTEAFF
v_call: TRBV12-5; cdr3_length: 13; cdr3_aa: CASGFDLGDEQFF
v_call: TRBV7-9; cdr3_length: 17; cdr3_aa: CASSYLHGITNTGELFF
v_call: TRBV5-4; cdr3_length: 14; cdr3_aa: CASSLGGLADEQYF
v_call: TRBV10-3; cdr3_length: 12; cdr3_aa: CAISVSGTEAFF
v_call: TRBV7-8; cdr3_length: 15; cdr3_aa: CASSLAVTGTGKAFF
v_call: TRBV7-9; cdr3_length: 11; cdr3_aa: CASSGDYGYTF
v_call: TRBV29-1; cdr3_length: 13; cdr3_aa: CSVRVNEGQPQHF
v_call: TRBV11-2; cdr3_length: 15; cdr3_aa: CASSPASGGAYEQYF
v_call: TRBV7-6; cdr3_length: 14; cdr3_aa: CASSPGGLNSPLHF
v_call: TRBV11-1; cdr3_length: 15; cdr3_aa: CASSSRDRGRYEQYF
v_call: TRBV6-5; cdr3_length: 13; cdr3_aa: CASSYSGTGELFF
v_call: TRBV7-9; cdr3_length: 14; cdr3_aa: CASSSGTGTEKLFF
v_call: TRBV7-8; cdr3_length: 16; cdr3_aa: CASTLAYRGFDTEAFF
v_call: TRBV7-2; cdr3_length: 15; cdr3_aa: CATRSSGAWLDEQFF
v_call: TRBV7-9; cdr3_length: 16; cdr3_aa: CASSLALGLRNNEQFF
v_call: TRBV28; cdr3_length: 16; cdr3_aa: CASSLGGWMEAYGYTF
v_call: TRBV5-1; cdr3_length: 14; cdr3_aa: CASSLGLAVYEQYF
v_call: TRBV6-2/TRBV6-3; cdr3_length: 13; cdr3_aa: CASSRLAGYTQYF
v_call: TRBV9; cdr3_length: 16; cdr3_aa: CASTGRSAEGGISQYF
v_call: TRBV5-5; cdr3_length: 16; cdr3_aa: CASSLVWGTSTYEQYF
v_call: TRBV6-1; cdr3_length: 15; cdr3_aa: CASSEGGYMNTEAFF
v_call: TRBV6-5; cdr3_length: 14; cdr3_aa: CASSYSIQGWEQYF
v_call: TRBV12-5; cdr3_length: 12; cdr3_aa: CASGPGPYEQYF
v_call: TRBV28; cdr3_length: 14; cdr3_aa: CASRPDRGLYEQYF
v_call: TRBV6-2/TRBV6-3; cdr3_length: 14; cdr3_aa: CASSPDMGAHEQYF
v_call: TRBV7-9; cdr3_length: 16; cdr3_aa: CASSLGSGTAVYEQYF
v_call: TRBV7-8; cdr3_length: 18; cdr3_aa: CASSPGGGAHSSLYGYTF
v_call: TRBV7-6; cdr3_length: 19; cdr3_aa: CASSQGTSGSFRSYNEQFF
v_call: TRBV7-9; cdr3_length: 11; cdr3_aa: CASSLEWEQFF
v_call: TRBV6-2/TRBV6-3; cdr3_length: 15; cdr3_aa: CASSHGLAGGREQFF
v_call: TRBV11-3; cdr3_length: 16; cdr3_aa: CASSSTWDSTKNEQFF
v_call: TRBV7-2; cdr3_length: 14; cdr3_aa: CASSLASAGTEAFF
v_call: TRBV12-3/TRBV12-4; cdr3_length: 11; cdr3_aa: CASSHGSGYTF
v_call: TRBV11-2; cdr3_length: 12; cdr3_aa: CASSHGGYEQYF
v_call: TRBV7-6; cdr3_length: 14; cdr3_aa: CASSLASEVSGYTF
v_call: TRBV7-8; cdr3_length: 12; cdr3_aa: CASRGMKETQYF
v_call: TRBV7-2; cdr3_length: 14; cdr3_aa: CASRPTGGGYGYTF
v_call: TRBV9; cdr3_length: 17; cdr3_aa: CASSVALRTSGYNEQFF
v_call: TRBV27; cdr3_length: 14; cdr3_aa: CASSDRTSNTEAFF
v_call: TRBV4-3; cdr3_length: 16; cdr3_aa: CASSLSRQGSSYEQYF
v_call: TRBV7-8; cdr3_length: 17; cdr3_aa: CASSSPVDRSRFNEQFF
v_call: TRBV6-5; cdr3_length: 12; cdr3_aa: CASSWGRGELFF
v_call: TRBV7-2; cdr3_length: 16; cdr3_aa: CASSLQTDYSNQPQHF
v_call: TRBV5-6; cdr3_length: 14; cdr3_aa: CASSLPDLDYGYTF
v_call: TRBV7-2; cdr3_length: 16; cdr3_aa: CASSPRTSGRSYEQYF